This TCR beta chain was retrieved from a study of blood T cell repertoires in COVID-19. CDR1 MRHNA and CDR2 SNTAGT come from the germline V gene. The junction had 14 bases not matched to a gene; V was cut back by 11 bases and J by 4 bases. The CDR3 covers 15 residues. TCRdb's table, derived via immunoSEQ multiplex PCR, lists solely in-frame clones and lacks some. This sample has tens of thousands of clones, with just over 90% found just once. Source material: peripheral blood. The chain couples TRBV6-4 to TRBJ1-5, with TRBD1 identical over 7 bases. The clonotype comes from a human donor in a cohort sampled during active COVID-19. As DNA, the CDR3 is TGTGCCGGGCCTTACTCGGGACAGTTAAATCAGCCCCAGCATTTT. This translates into CAGPYSGQLNQPQHF.